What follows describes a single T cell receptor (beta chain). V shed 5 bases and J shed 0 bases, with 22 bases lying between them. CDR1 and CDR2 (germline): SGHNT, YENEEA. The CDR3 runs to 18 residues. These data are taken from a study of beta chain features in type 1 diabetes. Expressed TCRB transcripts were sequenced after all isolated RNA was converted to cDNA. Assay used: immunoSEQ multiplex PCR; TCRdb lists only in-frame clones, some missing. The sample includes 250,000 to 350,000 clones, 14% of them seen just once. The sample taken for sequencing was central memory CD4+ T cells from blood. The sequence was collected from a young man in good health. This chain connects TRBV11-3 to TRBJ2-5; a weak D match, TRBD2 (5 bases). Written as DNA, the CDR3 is TGTGCCAGCAGCCGACCCCCCGATATTAGCGCCTACCAAGAGACCCAGTACTTC. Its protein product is CASSRPPDISAYQETQYF.